These T cell receptor beta chains were read from a single sample in a study of blood T cell repertoires in COVID-19. TCRdb keeps only in-frame clones here, not all; method: immunoSEQ multiplex PCR. The table lists roughly 300,000 clones, roughly 90% of them singletons. The sequenced sample consisted of PBMCs or T cells enriched from blood (not recorded which). Receptors were obtained from a woman under 40 who had recovered from COVID-19. CDR3s include the opening cysteine and the closing phenylalanine or tryptophan. Fields, in order: D gene, CDR3 length, clone size, V gene, J gene, CDR3 DNA, CDR3 protein. D genes are given only for firm matches. Expanded clones are given a class, and other clones once, few, many or no size at all.

>TRBD2|16|NA|TRBV6-2/TRBV6-3|TRBJ2-7
TGTGCCAGCAGTTACAGTTTCGCGGGACTAGGGGGGGAGCAGTACTTC
CASSYSFAGLGGEQYF
>NA|16|NA|TRBV19|TRBJ1-4
TGTGCCAGTAGTACGCTACAGGGAATCCTTGGTGAAAAACTGTTTTTT
CASSTLQGILGEKLFF
>TRBD2|15|NA|TRBV28|TRBJ2-7
TGTGCCAGCAGTCGCAAACTAGCGGGAACCTACGAGCAGTACTTC
CASSRKLAGTYEQYF
>NA|15|NA|TRBV18|TRBJ2-5
TGTGCCAGCTCACCACGATCTCCAGGGTTAGAGACCCAGTACTTC
CASSPRSPGLETQYF
>TRBD2|15|NA|TRBV18|TRBJ2-5
TGTGCCAGCTCACCAAGTGCGGGAGGAGGTGAGACCCAGTACTTC
CASSPSAGGGETQYF
>NA|13|NA|TRBV12-3/TRBV12-4|TRBJ1-1
TGTGCCAGCAGTTGGGAGGGAGCGTCTGAAGCTTTCTTT
CASSWEGASEAFF
>NA|14|NA|TRBV28|TRBJ1-1
TGTGCCAGCAGTTTGTCGGTCCTTTACACTGAAGCTTTCTTT
CASSLSVLYTEAFF
>NA|13|NA|TRBV30|TRBJ1-3
TGTGCCTGGAGTCCAACAGACGGAAACACCATATATTTT
CAWSPTDGNTIYF
>TRBD1|13|NA|TRBV10-3|TRBJ1-1
TGTGCCATCAGTGGACAGGGTAGCACTGAAGCTTTCTTT
CAISGQGSTEAFF
>NA|14|NA|TRBV28|TRBJ1-5
TGTGCCAGCATTAAGGGACACAGCAATCAGCCCCAGCATTTT
CASIKGHSNQPQHF
>NA|13|NA|TRBV7-9|TRBJ1-1
TGTGCCAGCGGTTTTTGGAGGAACACTGAAGCTTTCTTT
CASGFWRNTEAFF
>TRBD1|14|NA|TRBV2|TRBJ2-3
TGTGCCAGCAGTGGGACAGGGATCGCAGATACGCAGTATTTT
CASSGTGIADTQYF
>NA|15|NA|TRBV7-9|TRBJ1-2
TGTGCCAGCAGCTTAGGCCAGGGACTGGAATCAGGCTACACCTTC
CASSLGQGLESGYTF
>NA|13|few|TRBV24-1|TRBJ2-1
TGTGCCACCGAGAGCCAGGGTATCGGTGAGCAGTTCTTC
CATESQGIGEQFF
>NA|15|NA|TRBV28|TRBJ1-1
TGTGCCAGCAGTTTATTCGCGGCACTTAACACTGAAGCTTTCTTT
CASSLFAALNTEAFF
>TRBD2|13|NA|TRBV11-2|TRBJ2-7
TGTGCCAGCAGCCCCCGGACTAGTTACGAGCAGTACTTC
CASSPRTSYEQYF
>NA|14|NA|TRBV7-3|TRBJ1-3
TGTGCCAGCAGTCCAGGAAGCTCTGGAAACACCATATATTTT
CASSPGSSGNTIYF
>TRBD1|11|NA|TRBV29-1|TRBJ2-1
TGCAGCTGTAGGGGGCGAAATGAGCAGTTCTTC
CSCRGRNEQFF
>NA|14|NA|TRBV5-4|TRBJ2-7
TGTGCCAGCAGATCGAGGGGGAGCTCCTACGAGCAGTACTTC
CASRSRGSSYEQYF
>TRBD2|12|NA|TRBV10-3|TRBJ2-1
TGTGCCGTTAGCGGGGGGTACAATGAGCAGTTCTTC
CAVSGGYNEQFF
>NA|15|NA|TRBV15|TRBJ2-2
TGTGCCACCTATGAAGCGGGTGGACCCACCGGGGAGCTGTTTTTT
CATYEAGGPTGELFF
>TRBD1|15|NA|TRBV6-1|TRBJ1-5
TGTGCCAGCAGTGAACAACAGGGGTTGGGGCAGCCCCAGCATTTT
CASSEQQGLGQPQHF
>TRBD2|18|NA|TRBV14|TRBJ2-5
TGTGCCAGCAGCCAGCCGACCATACTAGCGGGGACTCAAGAGACCCAGTACTTC
CASSQPTILAGTQETQYF
>NA|16|NA|TRBV27|TRBJ1-2
TGTGCCAGCAGTTTCGGGACTCCTCAAGCTAACTATGGCTACACCTTC
CASSFGTPQANYGYTF
>NA|16|NA|TRBV6-5|TRBJ1-6
TGTGCCAGCAGTTATGGGCAGGGTACGAAAAATTCACCCCTCCACTTT
CASSYGQGTKNSPLHF
>NA|16|NA|TRBV4-3|TRBJ1-6
TGCGCCAGCAGCCAAGAGGTCGGGCAGGGTAATTCACCCCTCCACTTT
CASSQEVGQGNSPLHF
>NA|12|NA|TRBV19|TRBJ1-2
TGTGCCAGTAGTATTGCCGGCTATGGCTACACCTTC
CASSIAGYGYTF
>NA|17|NA|TRBV21-1|TRBJ2-1
TGTGCCAGCAGCAAAGTGTCGACTAGCGGGAGTCTCGATGAGCAGTTCTTC
CASSKVSTSGSLDEQFF